This T cell receptor (beta chain) was identified during a study of blood T cell repertoires in COVID-19. Study-level information: From the United States, Italy and Spain came samples of acute and convalescent COVID-19. PBMCs, B-cell-depleted T cells, or T cells provided the cDNA or gDNA that made up the material.

CDR1 is MDHEN and CDR2 is SYDVKM in the germline V gene. The CDR3 consists of 14 residues. V was cut by 7 bases and J by 0 bases, with 12 bases left in between. In the original workflow: For nucleated cells, counts were estimated from reference gene primer amplification. Using immunoSEQ multiplex PCR, the repertoire was profiled, and TCRdb retains in-frame clones only, with some absent. V, J and clone size are taken as reported in that table, and D and trimming were inferred from the DNA itself. Of about 65,000 clones listed, 81% are singletons. Sequencing was done on a sample of peripheral blood. The genes are TRBV28 and TRBJ1-1, with D possibly TRBD1 on 5 matching bases. This clonotype was sampled from an older man with acute or convalescent COVID-19. CDR3 nucleotide sequence: TGTGCCAGCATTCCGGGGGGTCTGAACACTGAAGCTTTCTTT. Translated, it gives CASIPGGLNTEAFF. Full variable domain (remainder filled in from reference TRBV28 and TRBJ1-1): DVKVTQSSRYLVKRTGEKVFLECVQDMDHENMFWYRQDPGLGLRLIYFSYDVKMKEKGDIPEGYSVSREKKERFSLILESASTNQTSMYLCASIPGGLNTEAFFGQGTRLTVV.